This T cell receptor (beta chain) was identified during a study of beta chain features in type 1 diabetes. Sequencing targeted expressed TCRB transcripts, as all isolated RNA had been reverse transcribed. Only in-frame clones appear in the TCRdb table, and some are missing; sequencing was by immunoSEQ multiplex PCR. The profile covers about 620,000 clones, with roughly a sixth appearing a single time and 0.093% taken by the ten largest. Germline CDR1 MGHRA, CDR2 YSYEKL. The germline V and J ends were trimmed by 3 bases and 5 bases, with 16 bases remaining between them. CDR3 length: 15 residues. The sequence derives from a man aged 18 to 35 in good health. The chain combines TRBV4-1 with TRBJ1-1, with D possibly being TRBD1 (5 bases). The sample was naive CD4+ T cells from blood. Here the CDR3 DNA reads TGCGCCAGCAGCCAGTTGGGACGGGGGGATACTGAAGCTTTCTTT. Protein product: CASSQLGRGDTEAFF.